Shown below are 7 T cell receptor beta chains from a single sample sequenced in a study of blood T cell repertoires in COVID-19. Profiling relied on immunoSEQ multiplex PCR, and the TCRdb table lists in-frame clones only, not all of them. The sample yields fewer than 90,000 clones, roughly nine tenths seen once. The sample comprised peripheral blood. These receptor sequences come from a man of 80 years or more in a cohort sampled during active COVID-19.

This chain's CDR3 is CASRRQGANQPQHF. CDR3 nucleotides: TGTGCCAGCAGACGACAGGGGGCGAATCAGCCCCAGCATTTT. This chain uses TRBV27 with TRBJ1-5, with 10 bases that match TRBD1. Unmatched junction bases numbered 3, after V lost 6 bases and J lost 4 bases. This CDR3 is 14 amino acids long. Germline values: CDR1 MNHEY, CDR2 SMNVEV (reference sequence).

The gene calls are TRBV2 and TRBJ2-5, with D possibly matching TRBD2 (5 bases). Looked up from germline, CDR1 is SNHLY and CDR2 is FYNNEI. This CDR3 contains 14 residues. Trimming removed 2 bases at V and 1 base at J, with 8 bases between. CDR3 bases: TGTGCCAGCAGTGAACCGCGGGCCCAAGAGACCCAGTACTTC. It specifies CASSEPRAQETQYF.

The rearrangement uses TRBV19 and TRBJ1-1; 7 nucleotides agree with TRBD1. Germline-derived CDR1 and CDR2 are LNHDA and SQIVND (reference sequence). Trimming took 8 bases from V and 1 from J; bases not matched to a gene: 13. The CDR3 has 16 amino acids. This CDR3 reads CASLLSGQIWNTEAFF. The CDR3 DNA is TGTGCCAGTCTACTCTCGGGACAGATATGGAACACTGAAGCTTTCTTT.

The V call is TRBV6-2 or TRBV6-3, the J call TRBJ2-5, with D possibly being TRBD1 (5 bases). Trimming took off 6 bases at V and 6 bases at J, with 17 bases between the two ends. The CDR3 totals 14 residues. The germline gives CDR1 MNHEY, CDR2 SVGEGT. CDR3 protein: CASSPPRQGQTQYF. The CDR3 bases are TGTGCCAGCAGCCCACCCCGGCAGGGCCAGACCCAGTACTTC.

The gene calls are TRBV5-1 and TRBJ1-4; 8 bases agree with TRBD1. The CDR3 consists of 15 residues. V gave up 4 bases and J gave up 8 bases; unmatched junction bases: 10. CDR1 SGHRS and CDR2 YFSETQ come from the germline V gene. The CDR3 DNA follows: TGCGCCAGCAGCCGGCGACAGGGGTTTGGAGAAAAACTGTTTTTT. Protein: CASSRRQGFGEKLFF. Based on the CDR3 plus reference TRBV5-1 and TRBJ1-4, the full variable domain is KAGVTQTPRYLIKTRGQQVTLSCSPISGHRSVSWYQQTPGQGLQFLFEYFSETQRNKGNFPGRFSGRQFSNSRSEMNVSTLELGDSALYLCASSRRQGFGEKLFFGSGTQLSVL.

The rearrangement uses TRBV3-1 (or the pseudogene TRBV3-2) and TRBJ2-5; 9 bases align to TRBD2. V was clipped by 0 bases and J by 6 bases; unmatched bases: 14. Per germline, CDR1 LGHDT and CDR2 YNNKEL (reference sequence). CDR3 size: 18 residues. CDR3 nucleotide sequence: TGTGCCAGCAGCCAAGAGCTTTTAAGGACTAGCGTAATTCAGACCCAGTACTTC. This translates into CASSQELLRTSVIQTQYF.

This clone occurred a few times. This sequence joins TRBV5-1 and TRBJ1-5; tentatively, D is TRBD1 (5 bases). The CDR3 is 13 residues long. Germline V gene lookup returns CDR1 SGHRS and CDR2 YFSETQ. V gave up 4 bases and J gave up 4 bases, with 9 bases separating them. The CDR3 bases are TGCGCCAGCAGCGCTGGGGGGAATCAGCCCCAGCATTTT. It encodes CASSAGGNQPQHF. The variable domain in full, with the rest retrieved from reference TRBV5-1 and TRBJ1-5, is KAGVTQTPRYLIKTRGQQVTLSCSPISGHRSVSWYQQTPGQGLQFLFEYFSETQRNKGNFPGRFSGRQFSNSRSEMNVSTLELGDSALYLCASSAGGNQPQHFGDGTRLSIL.